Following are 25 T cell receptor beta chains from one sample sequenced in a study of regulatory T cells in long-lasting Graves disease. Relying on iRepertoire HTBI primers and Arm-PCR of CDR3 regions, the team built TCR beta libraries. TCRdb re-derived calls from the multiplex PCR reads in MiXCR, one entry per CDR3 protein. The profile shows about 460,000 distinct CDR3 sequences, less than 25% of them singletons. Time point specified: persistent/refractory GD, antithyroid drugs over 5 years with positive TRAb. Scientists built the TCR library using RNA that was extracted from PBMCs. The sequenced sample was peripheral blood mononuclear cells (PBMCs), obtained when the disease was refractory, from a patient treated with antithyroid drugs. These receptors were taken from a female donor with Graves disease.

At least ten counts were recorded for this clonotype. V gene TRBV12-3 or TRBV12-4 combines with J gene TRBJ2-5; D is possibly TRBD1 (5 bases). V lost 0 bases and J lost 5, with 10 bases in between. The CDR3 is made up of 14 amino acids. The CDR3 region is CASSLAGDVETQYF. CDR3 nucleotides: TGTGCCAGCAGTTTAGCAGGGGATGTGGAGACCCAGTACTTC.

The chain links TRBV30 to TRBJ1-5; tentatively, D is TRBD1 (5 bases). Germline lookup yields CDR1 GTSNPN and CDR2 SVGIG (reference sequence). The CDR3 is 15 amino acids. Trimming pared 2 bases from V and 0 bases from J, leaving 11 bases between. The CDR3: CAWSMGGFSNQPQHF. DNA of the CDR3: TGTGCCTGGAGTATGGGGGGGTTTAGCAATCAGCCCCAGCATTTT.

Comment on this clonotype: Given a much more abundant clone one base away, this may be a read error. The CDR3 spells CASSGAKPCEQYF. In DNA form, the CDR3 reads TGCGCCAGCAGCGGAGCAAAACCCTGCGAGCAGTACTTC. The V call is TRBV5-1, the J call TRBJ2-7; no definite D call. This CDR3 has 13 residues. Germline-derived CDR1 and CDR2 are SGHRS and YFSETQ. The V gene lost 4 bases and the J gene lost 6 bases, with 14 bases spanning the gap.

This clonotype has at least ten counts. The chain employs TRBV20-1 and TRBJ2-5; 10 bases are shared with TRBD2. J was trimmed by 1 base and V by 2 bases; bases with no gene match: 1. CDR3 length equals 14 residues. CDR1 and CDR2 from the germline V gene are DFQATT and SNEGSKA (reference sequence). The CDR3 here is CSARTSGVQETQYF. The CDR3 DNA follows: TGCAGTGCTAGAACTAGCGGGGTCCAAGAGACCCAGTACTTC.

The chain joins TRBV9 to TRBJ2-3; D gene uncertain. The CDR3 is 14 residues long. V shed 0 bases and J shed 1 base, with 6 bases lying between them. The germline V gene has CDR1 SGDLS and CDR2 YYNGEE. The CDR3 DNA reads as TGTGCCAGCAGCGTAGGGGCCGGCACAGATACGCAGTATTTT. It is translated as CASSVGAGTDTQYF.

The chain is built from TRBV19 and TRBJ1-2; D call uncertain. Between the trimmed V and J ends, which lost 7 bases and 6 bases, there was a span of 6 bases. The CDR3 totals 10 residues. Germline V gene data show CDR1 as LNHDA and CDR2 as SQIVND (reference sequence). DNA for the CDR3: TGTGCCAGTAAGGAGGATGGCTACACCTTC. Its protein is CASKEDGYTF.

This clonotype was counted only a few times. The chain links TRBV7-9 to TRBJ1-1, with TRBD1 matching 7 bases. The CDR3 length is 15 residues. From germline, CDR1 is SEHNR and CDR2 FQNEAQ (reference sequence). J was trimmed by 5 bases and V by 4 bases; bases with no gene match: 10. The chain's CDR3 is CASSWDEGAGTEAFF. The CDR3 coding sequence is TGTGCCAGCAGCTGGGATGAGGGGGCGGGGACTGAAGCTTTCTTT. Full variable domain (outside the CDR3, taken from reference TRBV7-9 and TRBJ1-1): DTGVSQNPRHKITKRGQNVTFRCDPISEHNRLYWYRQTLGQGPEFLTYFQNEAQLEKSRLLSDRFSAERPKGSFSTLEIQRTEQGDSAMYLCASSWDEGAGTEAFFGQGTRLTVV.

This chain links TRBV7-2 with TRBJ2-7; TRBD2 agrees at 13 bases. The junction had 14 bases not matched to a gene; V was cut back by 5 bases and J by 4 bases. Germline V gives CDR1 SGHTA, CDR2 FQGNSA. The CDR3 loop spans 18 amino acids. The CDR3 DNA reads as TGTGCCAGCAGCCAGGGACTAGCGGGGCCCCTCACGGGATACGAGCAGTACTTC. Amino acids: CASSQGLAGPLTGYEQYF.

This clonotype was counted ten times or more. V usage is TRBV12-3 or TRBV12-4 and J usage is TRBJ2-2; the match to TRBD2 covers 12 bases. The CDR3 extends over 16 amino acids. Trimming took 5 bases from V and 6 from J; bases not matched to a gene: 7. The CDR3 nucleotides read TGTGCCAGCAGTACCCGACTAGCGGGGGTTCCCGGGGAGCTGTTTTTT. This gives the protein CASSTRLAGVPGELFF.

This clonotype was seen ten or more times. The CDR3 nucleotides are TGTGCCAGCAGCTTAGGTGCGGGGCCCGGGACCCAGTACTTC. This encodes CASSLGAGPGTQYF. The chain has TRBV7-8 and TRBJ2-5; perhaps TRBD2 as D (6 bases). V shed 1 base and J shed 7 bases, with 13 bases lying between them. The CDR3 is 14 residues long. Germline-derived CDR1 and CDR2 are SGHVS and FQNEAQ.

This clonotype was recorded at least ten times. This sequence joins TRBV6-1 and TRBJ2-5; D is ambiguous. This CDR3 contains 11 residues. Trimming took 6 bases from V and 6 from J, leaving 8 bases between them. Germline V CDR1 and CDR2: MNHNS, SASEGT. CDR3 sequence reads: CASSPGQTQYF. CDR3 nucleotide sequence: TGTGCCAGCAGCCCAGGCCAGACCCAGTACTTC.

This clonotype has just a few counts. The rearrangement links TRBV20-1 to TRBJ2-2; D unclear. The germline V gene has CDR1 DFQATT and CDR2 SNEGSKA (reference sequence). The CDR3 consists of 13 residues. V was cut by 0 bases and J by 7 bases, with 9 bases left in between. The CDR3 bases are TGCAGTGCTAGAGATACCGGAAACGGGGAGCTGTTTTTT. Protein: CSARDTGNGELFF.

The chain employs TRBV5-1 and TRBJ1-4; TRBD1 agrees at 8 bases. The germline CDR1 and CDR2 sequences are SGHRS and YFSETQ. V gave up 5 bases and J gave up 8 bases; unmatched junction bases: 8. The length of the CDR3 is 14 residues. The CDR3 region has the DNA TGCGCCAGCAGATCAGGGGGCGCACGAGAAAAACTGTTTTTT. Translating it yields CASRSGGAREKLFF.

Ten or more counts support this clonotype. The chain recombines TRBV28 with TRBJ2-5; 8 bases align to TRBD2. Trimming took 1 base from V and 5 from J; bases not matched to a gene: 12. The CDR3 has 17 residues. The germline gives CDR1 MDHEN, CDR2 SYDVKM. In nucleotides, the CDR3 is TGTGCCAGCAGTTTATTTTTATCGGGGAGCGGGGGTGAGACCCAGTACTTC. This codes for CASSLFLSGSGGETQYF.

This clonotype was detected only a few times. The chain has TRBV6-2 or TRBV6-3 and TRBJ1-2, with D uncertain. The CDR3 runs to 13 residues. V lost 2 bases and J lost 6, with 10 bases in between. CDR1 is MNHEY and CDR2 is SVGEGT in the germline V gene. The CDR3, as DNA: TGTGCCAGCAGTTACGTGTTCGGCGATGGCTACACCTTC. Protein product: CASSYVFGDGYTF.

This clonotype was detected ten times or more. The CDR3 nucleotides read TGTGCCAGCAGTTTAGGGGGGAACGAACAAGAGACCCAGTACTTC. It codes for CASSLGGNEQETQYF. This sequence joins TRBV28 and TRBJ2-5, with D maybe TRBD2 (6 bases). This CDR3 is 15 amino acids long. In germline, CDR1 is MDHEN, CDR2 SYDVKM. Trimming took off 2 bases at V and 2 bases at J, with 12 bases between the two ends.

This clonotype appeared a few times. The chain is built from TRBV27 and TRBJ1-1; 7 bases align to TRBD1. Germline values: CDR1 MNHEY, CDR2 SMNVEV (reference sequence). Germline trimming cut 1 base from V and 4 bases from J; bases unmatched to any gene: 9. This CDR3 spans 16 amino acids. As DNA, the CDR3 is TGTGCCAGCAGTTTATTGGCCAGGGGGGGGGGCACTGAAGCTTTCTTT. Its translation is CASSLLARGGGTEAFF.

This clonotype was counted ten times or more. The CDR3: CATSDLQGTYGYTF. CDR3 DNA: TGTGCCACCAGTGATTTACAGGGAACCTATGGCTACACCTTC. The chain uses TRBV24-1 and TRBJ1-2, with D perhaps matching TRBD1 (6 bases). V lost 1 base, J lost 4 bases, and 9 bases lay in between. Germline CDR1 and CDR2: KGHDR and SFDVKD. CDR3 size: 14 residues.

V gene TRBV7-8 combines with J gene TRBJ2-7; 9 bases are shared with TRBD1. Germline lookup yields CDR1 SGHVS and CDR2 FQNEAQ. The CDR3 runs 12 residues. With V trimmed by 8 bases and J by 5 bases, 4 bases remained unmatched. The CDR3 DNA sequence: TGTGCCAGCGGACAGGGGAGCCACGAGCAGTACTTC. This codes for CASGQGSHEQYF.

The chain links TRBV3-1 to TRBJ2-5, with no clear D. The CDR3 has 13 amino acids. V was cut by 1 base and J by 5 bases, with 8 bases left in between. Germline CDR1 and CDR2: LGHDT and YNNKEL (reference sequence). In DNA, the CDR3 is TGTGCCAGCAGCCAAGTTTCCGTTGAGACCCAGTACTTC. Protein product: CASSQVSVETQYF.

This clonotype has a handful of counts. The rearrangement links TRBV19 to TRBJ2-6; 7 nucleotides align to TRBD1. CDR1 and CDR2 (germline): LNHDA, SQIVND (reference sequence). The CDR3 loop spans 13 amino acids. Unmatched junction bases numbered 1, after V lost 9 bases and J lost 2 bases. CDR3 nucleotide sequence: TGTGCCAGCGACAGGGCTGGGGCCAACGTCCTGACTTTC. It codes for CASDRAGANVLTF.

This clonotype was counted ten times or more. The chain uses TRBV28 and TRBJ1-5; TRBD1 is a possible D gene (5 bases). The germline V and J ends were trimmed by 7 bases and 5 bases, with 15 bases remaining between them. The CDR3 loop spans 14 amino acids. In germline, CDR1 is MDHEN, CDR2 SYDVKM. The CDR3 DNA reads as TGTGCCAGCACTCCGGGAACAGGATATCAGCCCCAGCATTTT. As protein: CASTPGTGYQPQHF.

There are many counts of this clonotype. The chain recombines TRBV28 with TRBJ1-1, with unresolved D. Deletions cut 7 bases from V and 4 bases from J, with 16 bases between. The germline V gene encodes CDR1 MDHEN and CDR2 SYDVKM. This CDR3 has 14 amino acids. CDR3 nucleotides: TGTGCCAGCATTAGCTTGCCGTTGGCCACTGAAGCTTTCTTT. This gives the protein CASISLPLATEAFF.

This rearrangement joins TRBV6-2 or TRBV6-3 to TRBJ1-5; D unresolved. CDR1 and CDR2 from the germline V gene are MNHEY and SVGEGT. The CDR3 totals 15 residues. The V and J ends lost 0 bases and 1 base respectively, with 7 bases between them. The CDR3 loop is CASSYSRQSNQPQHF. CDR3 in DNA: TGTGCCAGCAGTTACTCGAGGCAAAGCAATCAGCCCCAGCATTTT.

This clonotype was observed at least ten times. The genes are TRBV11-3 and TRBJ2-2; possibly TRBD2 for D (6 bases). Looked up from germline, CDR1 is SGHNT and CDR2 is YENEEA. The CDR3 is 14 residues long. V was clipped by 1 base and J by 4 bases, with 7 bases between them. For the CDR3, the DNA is TGTGCCAGCAGCTTAGTTAGCGGCACCGGGGAGCTGTTTTTT. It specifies CASSLVSGTGELFF. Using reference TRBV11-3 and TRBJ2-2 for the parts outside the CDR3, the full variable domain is EAGVVQSPRYKIIEKKQPVAFWCNPISGHNTLYWYLQNLGQGPELLIRYENEEAVDDSQLPKDRFSAERLKGVDSTLKIQPAELGDSAVYLCASSLVSGTGELFFGEGSRLTVL.